Following are 12 T cell receptor beta chains from one sample sequenced in a study of T cell changes during pregnancy in multiple sclerosis. This table comes from immunoSEQ multiplex PCR, and its TCRdb copy is limited to in-frame clones, with some not included. Among about 43,000 clones listed, under 90% were seen once. This specimen consisted of peripheral blood, obtained in the second trimester of pregnancy. The receptor set was obtained from a female donor in good health, enrolled as a control in a pregnancy study.

This clone has a handful of counts. The chain links TRBV4-1 to TRBJ2-1, with D unclear. Germline V gene lookup returns CDR1 MGHRA and CDR2 YSYEKL. V lost 0 bases to trimming and J lost 5 bases, with 8 bases between them. The CDR3 loop spans 14 amino acids. CDR3 loop: CASSQDRLNNEQFF. The CDR3 region has the DNA TGCGCCAGCAGCCAAGACCGTCTAAACAATGAGCAGTTCTTC.

V and J are TRBV5-1 and TRBJ1-1; 9 nucleotides align to TRBD1. Germline assignment: CDR1 SGHRS and CDR2 YFSETQ. This CDR3 region has 14 residues. V lost 4 bases to trimming and J lost 4 bases; unmatched junction nucleotides: 5. CDR3 residues: CASSGTGTGTEAFF. CDR3 sequence (DNA): TGCGCCAGCAGCGGGACAGGGACGGGCACTGAAGCTTTCTTT.

V is TRBV5-1 and J is TRBJ2-3; 11 nucleotides line up with TRBD2. V dropped 6 bases and J dropped 4; count of bases not matched to a gene: 7. The CDR3 has 15 amino acids. Looked up from germline, CDR1 is SGHRS and CDR2 is YFSETQ. CDR3 in DNA: TGCGCCAGCAAGAGACTAGCGGGAATGGCAGATACGCAGTATTTT. Encoded protein: CASKRLAGMADTQYF.

This chain joins TRBV6-5 and TRBJ1-2; 7 positions match TRBD1. The CDR3 totals 13 residues. Trimming at V came to 6 bases and at J to 8 bases, leaving 9 bases not matched to a gene. The germline gives CDR1 MNHEY, CDR2 SVGAGI. The CDR3 nucleotides read TGTGCCAGCAGCCGGACAGGAAGGGGGGGCTACACCTTC. Its protein is CASSRTGRGGYTF.

The chain recombines TRBV9 with TRBJ1-1; D gene uncertain. The length of the CDR3 is 15 residues. Trimming took 3 bases from V and 3 from J, leaving 15 bases between them. Germline loops: CDR1 SGDLS, CDR2 YYNGEE. The DNA for the CDR3 is TGTGCCAGCAGCGCCATCTTATCCCGGGACACTGAAGCTTTCTTT. Its translation: CASSAILSRDTEAFF.

V gene TRBV10-1 combines with J gene TRBJ1-5; no reliable D call. The germline V gene has CDR1 WNHNN and CDR2 SYGVQD (reference sequence). The CDR3 consists of 12 residues. The germline V and J ends were trimmed by 3 bases and 6 bases, with 6 bases remaining between them. DNA for the CDR3: TGCGCCAGCAGTGATACGAGTCAGCCCCAGCATTTT. Protein product: CASSDTSQPQHF.

In its sample, this clone was seen once. CDR3 residues: CASSPGGLQGNYGYTF. The CDR3 DNA is TGCGCCAGCAGCCCTGGCGGTTTACAGGGGAACTATGGCTACACCTTC. V usage is TRBV4-3 and J usage is TRBJ1-2; 7 positions match TRBD1. The V gene end was trimmed by 4 bases and the J gene end by 2 bases; junction bases not matched to a gene: 10. The CDR3 is made up of 16 amino acids. The V gene's germline CDR1 is LGHNA and CDR2 YSLEER.

J is TRBJ2-5 and V is TRBV5-4, with TRBD1 identical over 10 bases. The CDR3 loop spans 16 amino acids. V shed 3 bases and J 0 bases; nucleotides not matched to a gene: 5. Germline CDR1 and CDR2: SGHNT and YYREEE (reference sequence). The CDR3 DNA sequence: TGTGCCAGCAGCTCGCGGACAGGGGGGGACCAAGAGACCCAGTACTTC. This sequence encodes CASSSRTGGDQETQYF.

V gene TRBV27 combines with J gene TRBJ1-2; 8 nucleotides line up with TRBD1. The trim removed 9 bases at V and 4 bases at J, leaving 4 bases unmatched. Germline assignment: CDR1 MNHEY and CDR2 SMNVEV (reference sequence). The CDR3 runs 12 residues. CDR3 nucleotides: TGTGCCAGTACTACAGGGGGCTATGGCTACACCTTC. It encodes CASTTGGYGYTF.

This clone is deemed medium-sized. The chain employs TRBV29-1 and TRBJ1-5; TRBD1 aligns across 8 bases. The germline V gene has CDR1 SQVTM and CDR2 ANQGSEA. V gave up 4 bases and J gave up 4 bases; unmatched junction bases: 6. There are 14 residues in the CDR3. CDR3: CSVGDRGQNQPQHF. The CDR3 bases are TGCAGCGTTGGTGACAGGGGTCAAAATCAGCCCCAGCATTTT.

V usage is TRBV5-6 and J usage is TRBJ1-1; 9 bases match TRBD1. Per germline, CDR1 SGHDT and CDR2 YYEEEE. This CDR3 region has 13 residues. The V gene end was trimmed by 4 bases and the J gene end by 7 bases; junction bases not matched to a gene: 5. CDR3 DNA sequence: TGTGCCAGCAGCCGACAGGGGGTTAGTGAAGCTTTCTTT. It encodes CASSRQGVSEAFF.

This clone was observed a single time. This chain links TRBV19 with TRBJ1-5; weak D call: TRBD1 (6 bases). Germline V gives CDR1 LNHDA, CDR2 SQIVND (reference sequence). The CDR3 extends over 14 amino acids. V was cut by 10 bases and J by 4 bases, with 17 bases left in between. CDR3 loop: CATSLHRENQPQHF. CDR3 nucleotides: TGTGCCACCTCACTACACAGGGAAAATCAGCCCCAGCATTTT. Looking up the rest from reference TRBV19 and TRBJ1-5 gives the full variable domain: DGGITQSPKYLFRKEGQNVTLSCEQNLNHDAMYWYRQDPGQGLRLIYYSQIVNDFQKGDIAEGYSVSREKKESFPLTVTSAQKNPTAFYLCATSLHRENQPQHFGDGTRLSIL.